Below, one T cell receptor (beta chain) is given with its context. Its antigen is undetermined. The same CDR3 is also encoded by other DNA sequences in this sample. This record comes from a study of cytotoxic CD8 clonotypes in ibrutinib-treated CLL. Study details: By median around 74 months, approximately 12 had progressed and around 14 stayed remitted; responses had been 2 complete and roughly 24 partial. Study conclusions and caveats: Sampling times differed between sustained-remission and progressing patients. Rising at ibrutinib response, clonality subsequently fell back toward baseline at progression.

The CDR3 is 13 amino acids. Looked up from germline, CDR1 is KGHSH and CDR2 is LQKENI. V shed 2 bases and J shed 2 bases, with 5 bases lying between them. The method was immunoSEQ multiplex PCR; TCRdb's version includes in-frame clones alone and lacks a portion of them. The sample gives roughly 170,000 clones, approximately 80% of which show up once; less than 6% is in the top ten. The sequenced sample was PBMCs, obtained after 24 months of ibrutinib treatment. The rearrangement joins TRBV18 to TRBJ2-3, with D possibly matching TRBD2 (5 bases). This clonotype was sampled from a human donor with chronic lymphocytic leukemia. This CDR3 is CASSPGLTDTQYF. In DNA, the CDR3 is TGTGCCAGCTCACCAGGACTCACAGATACGCAGTATTTT. Supplemented by reference TRBV18 and TRBJ2-3, the full variable domain reads NAGVMQNPRHLVRRRGQEARLRCSPMKGHSHVYWYRQLPEEGLKFMVYLQKENIIDESGMPKERFSAEFPKEGPSILRIQQVVRGDSAAYFCASSPGLTDTQYFGPGTRLTVL.